These 5 T cell receptor beta chains originate from one sample sequenced in a study of T cells after yellow fever vaccination. MiXCR, applied by TCRdb to the 5' RACE reads, yields one record per CDR3 protein. The data hold about 340,000 distinct CDR3 sequences, with 8.5% to 10% observed a single time. The sequencing here drew on PBMCs, taken on the day of the first yellow fever vaccination. The receptors derive from a man in his late teens or twenties who received the YFV17D yellow fever vaccine.

This clonotype appeared many times. The rearrangement uses TRBV27 and TRBJ2-1, with D possibly matching TRBD2 (5 bases). CDR3 length: 13 residues. Trimming removed 4 bases at V and 4 bases at J, with 8 bases between. The germline V gene has CDR1 MNHEY and CDR2 SMNVEV (reference sequence). This CDR3 reads CASSWGEYNEQFF. Here the CDR3 DNA reads TGTGCCAGCAGTTGGGGAGAATACAATGAGCAGTTCTTC.

This clonotype has a handful of counts. V is TRBV29-1 and J is TRBJ2-1, with TRBD2 matching over 10 bases. The V gene's germline CDR1 is SQVTM and CDR2 ANQGSEA. The CDR3 totals 15 residues. The V gene end was trimmed by 1 base and the J gene end by 6 bases; junction bases not matched to a gene: 6. The CDR3 is CSVEVRLAGSNEQFF. The CDR3 DNA reads TGCAGCGTTGAAGTGAGACTAGCGGGTTCCAATGAGCAGTTCTTC.

Many counts were recorded for this clonotype. This chain uses TRBV7-9 with TRBJ2-3; D gene unclear. Between the trimmed V and J ends, which lost 5 bases and 2 bases, there was a span of 11 bases. CDR3 length equals 14 residues. CDR1 and CDR2 (germline): SEHNR, FQNEAQ (reference sequence). CDR3 nucleotides: TGTGCCAGCAGCCGAAGTCCCTTCACAGATACGCAGTATTTT. Amino acid sequence: CASSRSPFTDTQYF.

V usage is TRBV7-2 and J usage is TRBJ1-1; 10 bases are a match to TRBD1. The junction had 13 bases not matched to a gene; V was cut back by 7 bases and J by 2 bases. Germline V gene lookup returns CDR1 SGHTA and CDR2 FQGNSA. The CDR3 is 17 residues long. CDR3 DNA sequence: TGTGCCAGCACCCGACAGGGGGCTTTTAAACTTAACACTGAAGCTTTCTTT. Residues: CASTRQGAFKLNTEAFF.

CDR3 residues: CAFSFRALGGVSNQPQHF. The CDR3 DNA sequence: TGTGCCTTCAGTTTCCGGGCCCTTGGCGGGGTTAGCAATCAGCCCCAGCATTTT. V usage is TRBV12-3 or TRBV12-4 and J usage is TRBJ1-5; the D is unclear. Trimming removed 11 bases from V and 0 bases from J, with 26 bases in between. CDR3 length: 18 residues.